The clone carrying this T cell receptor (beta chain) was detected many times. What it binds is unknown. This sample was taken from a study of T-cell memory formation after mild COVID-19. Whole-study findings and limits: While clones contracting from day 15 to 85 were balanced between CD4 and CD8, later expanders leaned CD4+. CM and EM subsets held most contracting CD4+ clones; EMRA held CD8+ ones.

Using constant-segment primers, 5'RACE produced TCR alpha and TCR beta cDNA libraries carrying sample barcodes and UMIs. MiXCR, run by TCRdb on the 5' RACE reads, gives a single entry per CDR3 protein. The sample lists about 50,000 distinct CDR3 sequences, about 7.3% seen once, with approximately 1.5% in the top ten. Sequencing was done on a sample of PBMCs or a T cell subset sorted from them (not recorded which). The clonotype was recovered from a man in his late teens or twenties who had mild COVID-19 (a few samples of this study predate the infection). Cell type and time point are not known.

The CDR3 DNA is TGTGCCAGCAGGGGGGTTTCGAACACCGGGGAGCTGTTTTTT. It codes for CASRGVSNTGELFF. The J gene is TRBJ2-2, the V gene TRBV7-2; D may correspond to TRBD1 or TRBD2 (5 bases each). CDR3 length equals 14 residues. With 6 bases removed from V and 0 bases from J, the gap between germline ends came to 8 bases. From germline, CDR1 is SGHTA and CDR2 FQGNSA.